The T cell receptor beta chain described here comes from a study of blood T cell repertoires in COVID-19. In the authors' workflow: Reference gene primer amplification gave nucleated cell count estimates. Assay used: immunoSEQ multiplex PCR; TCRdb lists only in-frame clones, some missing. The V and J calls and the clone size are those of that table, but D and trimming were determined from the DNA. Of about 120,000 clones in the sample, 85% to 90% were seen once. The Seattle patients, enrolled during active infection, were followed longitudinally. This CDR3 has 15 residues. CDR1 is ENHRY and CDR2 is SYGVKD in the germline V gene. The V gene end was trimmed by 0 bases and the J gene end by 7 bases; junction bases not matched to a gene: 4.

The rearrangement joins TRBV10-3 to TRBJ1-5; 9 bases agree with TRBD1. Material for sequencing was peripheral blood. The source is a woman aged 55-75 years with COVID-19, enrolled during active disease. The CDR3 loop is CAISESTGGRQPQHF. CDR3 nucleotides: TGTGCCATCAGTGAGTCGACAGGGGGACGGCAGCCCCAGCATTTT.